This TCR beta chain was documented in a study of OX40 agonist ivuxolimab in advanced cancers. Assay: immunoSEQ multiplex PCR; the TCRdb copy retains only in-frame clones and omits some. The repertoire includes roughly 90,000 clones, about 90% of them detected once, and 0.79% sits in the top ten. Trimming removed 2 bases from V and 0 bases from J, with 4 bases in between. The germline V gene encodes CDR1 MNHEY and CDR2 SVGAGI. The CDR3 loop spans 13 amino acids. This clonotype was sampled from an adult with an advanced solid tumor such as melanoma, head and neck, liver or kidney cancer. V gene TRBV6-5 combines with J gene TRBJ1-1; D not resolved. Sequencing used CD4+ or CD8+ T cells sorted from blood, obtained in a trial of the OX40 agonist ivuxolimab. CDR3: CASSYRMNTEAFF. CDR3 sequence (DNA): TGTGCCAGCAGTTACAGGATGAACACTGAAGCTTTCTTT.